The entry below describes one TCR beta chain. The source of the sample is a study of blood T cell repertoires in COVID-19. Study background: Sources were T cells, B-cell-depleted T cells, or PBMCs; the material itself was cDNA or gDNA.

Under the authors' procedure: How many nucleated cells were present was estimated from reference gene primer amplification. The table came from immunoSEQ multiplex PCR; TCRdb's copy has only in-frame clones and leaves some out. The V and J calls and clone size were taken over from that table, and D and trimming were inferred from the DNA. The data hold 35,000 to 45,000 clones, with approximately 85% observed a single time. The CDR3 is made up of 14 amino acids. The TCR sequence derives from a human donor in a cohort sampled during active COVID-19. Sequencing used peripheral blood. This rearrangement joins TRBV21-1 to TRBJ2-7; the table's D gene call, TRBD2, was not cross checked with the DNA. TRBV21-1 is designated a pseudogene. The CDR3 region is CASSKFATYYEQYF. Written as DNA, the CDR3 is TGTGCCAGCAGCAAATTTGCCACCTACTACGAGCAGTACTTC.